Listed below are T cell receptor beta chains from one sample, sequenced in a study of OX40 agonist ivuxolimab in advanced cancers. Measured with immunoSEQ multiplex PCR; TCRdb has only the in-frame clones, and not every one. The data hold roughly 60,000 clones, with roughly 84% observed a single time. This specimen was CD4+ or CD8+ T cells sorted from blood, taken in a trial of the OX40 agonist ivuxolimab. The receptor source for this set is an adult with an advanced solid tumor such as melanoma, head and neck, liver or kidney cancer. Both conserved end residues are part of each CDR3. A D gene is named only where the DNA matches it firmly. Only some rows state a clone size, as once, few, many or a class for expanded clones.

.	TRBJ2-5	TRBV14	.	TGTGCCAGCAGCCAGGGTGCCGGGCAGTACTTC	CASSQGAGQYF
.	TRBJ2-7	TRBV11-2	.	TGTGCCAGCAGCTTCGGGGGACAGATAACCTACGAGCAGTACTTC	CASSFGGQITYEQYF
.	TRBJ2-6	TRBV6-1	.	TGTGCCAGCAGAGCCCCATCTGGGGCCAACGTCCTGACTTTC	CASRAPSGANVLTF
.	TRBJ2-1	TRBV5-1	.	TGCGCCAGCTCCGAACAGTTCCTATACAATGAGCAGTTCTTC	CASSEQFLYNEQFF
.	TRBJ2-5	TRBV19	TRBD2	TGTGCCAGTAGTACTGGAGCGGGGGGAGGTATGGAGACCCAGTACTTC	CASSTGAGGGMETQYF
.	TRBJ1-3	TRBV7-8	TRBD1	TGTGCCAGCAGCCTTAGGGGTAGGGGGCGAATTGCTGGAAACACCATATATTTT	CASSLRGRGRIAGNTIYF
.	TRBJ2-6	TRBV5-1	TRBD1	TGCGCCAGCAGCCCAGACAGGGGATCGGGTGGGGCCAACGTCCTGACTTTC	CASSPDRGSGGANVLTF
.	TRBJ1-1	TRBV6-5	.	TGTGCCAGCAGTTACTCGGCAGGATTTATGAACACTGAAGCTTTCTTT	CASSYSAGFMNTEAFF
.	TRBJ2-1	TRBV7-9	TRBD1	TGTGCCAGCAGCTCCCCAAGAAGACCAGGGGGCCCCGGGTTCTTC	CASSSPRRPGGPGFF
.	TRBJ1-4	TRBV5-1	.	TGCGCCAGCAGCTCTTCCGGGACCCTAGAGGAAAAACTGTTTTTT	CASSSSGTLEEKLFF
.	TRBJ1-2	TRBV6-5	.	TGTGCCAGCAGTAACAGGGTCTTCTATGGCTACACCTTC	CASSNRVFYGYTF
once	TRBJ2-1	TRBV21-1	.	TGTGCCAGCAGCCGTCGGACTAGCGCAGAATCCTACAATGAGCAGTTCTTC	CASSRRTSAESYNEQFF
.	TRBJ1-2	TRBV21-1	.	TGTGCCAGCAGCCAAGAGGAGGGACTAGGATATGGCTACACCTTC	CASSQEEGLGYGYTF
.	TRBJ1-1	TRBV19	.	TGTGCCAGTAGTATCCGGGACATACTGACTGAAGCTTTCTTT	CASSIRDILTEAFF
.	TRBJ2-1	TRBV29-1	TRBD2	TGCAGCGCCCGTTGGGGGGGGCAGTTCTTC	CSARWGGQFF
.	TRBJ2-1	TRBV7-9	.	TGTGCCAGCAGCTTCGGCCTATCTTACAATGAGCAGTTCTTC	CASSFGLSYNEQFF
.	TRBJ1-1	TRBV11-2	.	TGTGCCAGCAGCTTAGATTGGGCAGGCCCCTCTGAAGCTTTCTTT	CASSLDWAGPSEAFF
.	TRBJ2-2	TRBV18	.	TGTGCCAGCTCATCACTGAGGGAAGGACCCGGGGAGCTGTTTTTT	CASSSLREGPGELFF
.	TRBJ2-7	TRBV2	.	TGTGCCAGCCAAGTTGCCCTTACGGAGCAGTACTTC	CASQVALTEQYF
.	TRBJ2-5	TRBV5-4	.	TGTGCCAGCAGCTTGGGGTTAGCGATCCAAGAGACCCAGTACTTC	CASSLGLAIQETQYF
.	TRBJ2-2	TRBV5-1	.	TGCGCCAGCAGAACCGGGACGCCGAACACCGGGGAGCTGTTTTTT	CASRTGTPNTGELFF
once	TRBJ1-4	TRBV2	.	TGTGCCAGCACGGCTCTGGGTGGAAAACTGTTTTTT	CASTALGGKLFF
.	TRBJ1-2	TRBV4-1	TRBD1	TGCGCCAGCAGCCCTCGAGGTTGGGACAGGGCCGAAGGTGGCTACACCTTC	CASSPRGWDRAEGGYTF
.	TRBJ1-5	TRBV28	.	TGTGCCAGCCCCTTTTCACCTGTGTGTTCACGCTTTAATCAGCCCCAGCATTTT	CASPFSPVCSRFNQPQHF
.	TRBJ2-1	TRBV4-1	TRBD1	TGCGCCAGCAGCCGACAGGGTATCTCTCTACTGTACAATGAGCAGTTCTTC	CASSRQGISLLYNEQFF
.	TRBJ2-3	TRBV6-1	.	TGTGCCAGCAGTGAACGAGCGGCTAGCACAGATACGCAGTATTTT	CASSERAASTDTQYF
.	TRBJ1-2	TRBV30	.	TGTGCCTGGGCTGACAGGCTTAACTATGGCTACACCTTC	CAWADRLNYGYTF
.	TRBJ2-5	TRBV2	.	TGTGCCAGCAGTGCAACGTCCGGGACCCAGGGAGACCAGTACTTC	CASSATSGTQGDQYF
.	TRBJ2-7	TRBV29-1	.	TGCAGCGTGAAGCAGGGATTTAGCCGCTACGAGCAGTACTTC	CSVKQGFSRYEQYF
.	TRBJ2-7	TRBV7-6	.	TGTGCCAGCAGCTACGTGGAGGGACAGTCCCAGTACTTC	CASSYVEGQSQYF
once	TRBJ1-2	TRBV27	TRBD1	TGTGCCAGCAGTACCCGGGACAGGGGGCATAGTGGCTACACCTTC	CASSTRDRGHSGYTF
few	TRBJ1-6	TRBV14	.	TGTGCCAGCAGCCAAGATAAAAGCCGGGGGAGGGTTTCACCCCTCCACTTT	CASSQDKSRGRVSPLHF
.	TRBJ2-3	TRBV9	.	TGTGCCAGCAGCCCAGACCCAGACACAGATACGCAGTATTTT	CASSPDPDTDTQYF
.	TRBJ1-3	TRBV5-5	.	TGTGCCAGCAGCCGACGGCAGGGGAACGGAAACACCATATATTTT	CASSRRQGNGNTIYF
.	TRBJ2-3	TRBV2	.	TGTGCCAGCACCCCCGTCAGGAGCGGAGGAGATACGCAGTATTTT	CASTPVRSGGDTQYF
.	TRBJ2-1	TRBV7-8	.	TGTGCCAGCAGTTCACGGCGATTTAGCTCCTACAATGAGCAGTTCTTC	CASSSRRFSSYNEQFF
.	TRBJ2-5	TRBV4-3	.	TGCGCCAGCAGCCAAGACCTAAGAGAGACCCAGTACTTC	CASSQDLRETQYF
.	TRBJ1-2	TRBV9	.	TGTGCCAGCAGCTCAGGACGGAGCATCTATGGCTACACCTTC	CASSSGRSIYGYTF
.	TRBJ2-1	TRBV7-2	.	TGTGCCAGCAGCTTTAGGGGAAGGAACAATGAGCAGTTCTTC	CASSFRGRNNEQFF
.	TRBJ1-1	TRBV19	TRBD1	TGTGCCAGTAGTATAGGGCTCGACAGGGACACTGAAGCTTTCTTT	CASSIGLDRDTEAFF
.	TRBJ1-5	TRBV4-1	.	TGCGCCAGCAGCCAAGAATCACAGGGCGATCAGCCCCAGCATTTT	CASSQESQGDQPQHF
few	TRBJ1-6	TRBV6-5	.	TGTGCCAGCAGCCTCCTAATGCCAGGGCGGTCACCCCTCCACTTT	CASSLLMPGRSPLHF
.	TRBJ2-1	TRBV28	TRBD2	TGTGCCAGCAGTTTGTGGCGGGGGAGCTCCTACAATGAGCAGTTCTTC	CASSLWRGSSYNEQFF
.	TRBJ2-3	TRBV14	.	TGTGCCAGCAGCCCCGAACACATAGGACGTAGGGATACGCAGTATTTT	CASSPEHIGRRDTQYF
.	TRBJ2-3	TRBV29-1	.	TGCAGCGTTGGAAGGGCCTTGGATACGCAGTATTTT	CSVGRALDTQYF
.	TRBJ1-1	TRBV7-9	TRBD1	TGTGCCAGCAGCTTAGACACAGGGGCCTGGACTGAAGCTTTCTTT	CASSLDTGAWTEAFF
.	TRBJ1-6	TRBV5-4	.	TGTGCCAGCAGCTTGGCCCGAGGTGCTGATTCACCCCTCCACTTT	CASSLARGADSPLHF
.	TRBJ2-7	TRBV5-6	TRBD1	TGTGCCAGCAGCTTGGGGGACAGATACGAGCAGTACTTC	CASSLGDRYEQYF
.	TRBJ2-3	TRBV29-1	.	TGCAGCGGAACGTTGGTCACAGATACGCAGTATTTT	CSGTLVTDTQYF
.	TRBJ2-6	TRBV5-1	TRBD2	TGCGCCAGCAGCTGGGCTAGCGGGGGGGCCTCTGGGGCCAACGTCCTGACTTTC	CASSWASGGASGANVLTF
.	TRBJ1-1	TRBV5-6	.	TGTGCCAGCAGCTTGGTGGGGGGGAACACTGAAGCTTTCTTT	CASSLVGGNTEAFF
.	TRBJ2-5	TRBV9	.	TGTGCCAGCAGCGCCACAAGGAACCAAGAGACCCAGTACTTC	CASSATRNQETQYF
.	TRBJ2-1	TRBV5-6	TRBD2	TGTGCCAGCACCTTTAGCGGGGTGCCTAACAATGAGCAGTTCTTC	CASTFSGVPNNEQFF
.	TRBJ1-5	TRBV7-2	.	TGTGCCAGCAGCTTAGAGGGCCCCGGGCCCCAGCATTTT	CASSLEGPGPQHF
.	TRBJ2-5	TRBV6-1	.	TGTGCCAGCGTTCGGGGGTCGGAAGAGACCCAGTACTTC	CASVRGSEETQYF